These 27 T cell receptor beta chains were all obtained from the same sample, sequenced in a study of cytomegalovirus exposure and HLA in healthy donors. Both 60 Vbeta primers and 13 Jbeta primers went into the PCR. Clones were read by immunoSEQ multiplex PCR, and TCRdb kept only the in-frame ones, dropping some. The sample contains about 140,000 clones, roughly 83% of which appear only once. The sequenced sample was PBMCs. All receptors derive from a man between 40 and 49 years old in good health and CMV-seropositive.

J is TRBJ1-2 and V is TRBV13; D call uncertain. The CDR3 totals 15 residues. Germline assignment: CDR1 PRHDT and CDR2 FYEKMQ (reference sequence). V lost 5 bases and J 4 bases, leaving 17 bases between the germline ends. The CDR3 protein is CASSRNLDRGYGYTF. The CDR3 DNA reads TGTGCCAGCAGCCGCAACCTTGACCGCGGCTATGGCTACACCTTC.

The chain carries TRBV15 and TRBJ2-1; D is ambiguous. Per germline, CDR1 LNHNV and CDR2 YYDKDF (reference sequence). This CDR3 contains 12 residues. Trimming left V 5 bases short and J 3 bases short, with 5 bases between. CDR3 amino acids: CATSPSYNEQFF. Here the CDR3 DNA reads TGTGCCACCAGCCCCAGCTACAATGAGCAGTTCTTC.

The rearrangement joins TRBV18 to TRBJ1-2; 8 positions match TRBD1. Germline V gene lookup returns CDR1 KGHSH and CDR2 LQKENI. Trimming at V came to 6 bases and at J to 3 bases, leaving 9 bases not matched to a gene. The CDR3 consists of 15 residues. This CDR3 reads CASSQRTGFDYGYTF. CDR3 coding DNA: TGTGCCAGCTCGCAACGGACAGGGTTCGACTATGGCTACACCTTC.

The CDR3: CASSRGLNTEAFF. The CDR3 DNA reads as TGTGCCAGCAGCCGAGGACTCAACACTGAAGCTTTCTTT. This sequence joins TRBV7-3 and TRBJ1-1; D remains unclear. The ends were cut back, 5 bases at V and 2 bases at J, with 9 bases in the middle. The CDR3 spans 13 residues. CDR1 and CDR2 from the germline V gene are SGHTA and FQGTGA.

The genes are TRBV5-1 and TRBJ2-1; 8 nucleotides agree with TRBD2. The CDR3 has 16 residues. Per germline, CDR1 SGHRS and CDR2 YFSETQ. V gave up 4 bases and J gave up 10 bases; unmatched junction bases: 16. In nucleotides, the CDR3 is TGCGCCAGCAGCGGGGCCGGGACTAGTGTAAAGGGGGAGCAGTTCTTC. Protein sequence: CASSGAGTSVKGEQFF.

This rearrangement joins TRBV18 to TRBJ2-7; 8 positions agree with TRBD1. CDR3 size: 14 residues. Germline V gene lookup returns CDR1 KGHSH and CDR2 LQKENI. V shed 3 bases and J 4 bases; nucleotides not matched to a gene: 5. CDR3 sequence reads: CASSPRDRRYEQYF. The CDR3 bases are TGTGCCAGCTCACCGAGGGACAGGAGGTACGAGCAGTACTTC.

This clone has more than one count but fewer than ten. The germline gene is not matched at one end of the junction; a read error may be the cause. This chain links TRBV7-7 with TRBJ2-5, with unresolved D. Germline V gene lookup returns CDR1 SSHAT and CDR2 FNYEAQ (reference sequence). This CDR3 has 13 residues. DNA of the CDR3: TGTGCTAGCAGTGAGAATAAACAAGAGACCCAGTACTTC. It yields the protein CASSENKQETQYF. Looking up the rest from reference TRBV7-7 and TRBJ2-5 gives the full variable domain: GAGVSQSPRYKVTKRGQDVTLRCDPISSHATLYWYQQALGQGPEFLTYFNYEAQPDKSGLPSDRFSAERPEGSISTLTIQRTEQRDSAMYRCASSENKQETQYFGPGTRLLVL.

This chain links TRBV5-6 with TRBJ2-7, with D possibly matching TRBD2 (6 bases). Deletions cut 0 bases from V and 6 bases from J, with 10 bases between. CDR3 size: 13 residues. From germline, CDR1 is SGHDT and CDR2 YYEEEE. The chain's CDR3 is CASSLGLVAEQYF. CDR3 bases: TGTGCCAGCAGCTTGGGACTAGTGGCCGAGCAGTACTTC. Drawing the rest from reference TRBV5-6 and TRBJ2-7, the complete variable domain is DAGVTQSPTHLIKTRGQQVTLRCSPKSGHDTVSWYQQALGQGPQFIFQYYEEEERQRGNFPDRFSGHQFPNYSSELNVNALLLGDSALYLCASSLGLVAEQYFGPGTRLTVT.

The gene calls are TRBV5-1 and TRBJ1-4; D is undetermined. Between the trimmed V and J ends, which lost 4 bases and 6 bases, there was a span of 10 bases. CDR1 and CDR2 (germline): SGHRS, YFSETQ. This CDR3 comprises 13 residues. The CDR3 loop reads CASSRGGDEKLFF. The CDR3 coding sequence is TGCGCCAGCAGCCGAGGAGGAGATGAAAAACTGTTTTTT.

This clone showed up just a few times. The V call is TRBV5-1, the J call TRBJ1-1, with 8 bases matching TRBD1. The trim removed 4 bases at V and 0 bases at J, leaving 5 bases unmatched. Per germline, CDR1 SGHRS and CDR2 YFSETQ. This CDR3 contains 15 residues. Here the CDR3 reads CASSGWTGLNTEAFF. The DNA for the CDR3 is TGCGCCAGCAGCGGCTGGACAGGGCTGAACACTGAAGCTTTCTTT.

The V call is TRBV6-1, the J call TRBJ2-6; a weak D match, TRBD1 (5 bases). CDR1 is MNHNS and CDR2 is SASEGT in the germline V gene. CDR3 length: 14 amino acids. The germline V and J ends were trimmed by 10 bases and 3 bases, with 13 bases remaining between them. CDR3 protein: CAITRVVGANVLTF. Written as DNA, the CDR3 is TGTGCCATTACCAGGGTGGTTGGGGCCAACGTCCTGACTTTC.

This clone occurred a few times. The gene calls are TRBV7-2 and TRBJ1-1; weak D call: TRBD1 (5 bases). The CDR3 extends over 18 amino acids. Germline assignment: CDR1 SGHTA and CDR2 FQGNSA. V dropped 4 bases and J dropped 5 bases, with 26 bases sitting between them. The DNA for the CDR3 is TGTGCCAGCAGCTCTGATCTTGGGGGGAGGGCGTGGGAGACTGAAGCTTTCTTT. It yields the protein CASSSDLGGRAWETEAFF. Drawing the rest from reference TRBV7-2 and TRBJ1-1, the complete variable domain is GAGVSQSPSNKVTEKGKDVELRCDPISGHTALYWYRQSLGQGLEFLIYFQGNSAPDKSGLPSDRFSAERTGGSVSTLTIQRTQQEDSAVYLCASSSDLGGRAWETEAFFGQGTRLTVV.

The chain couples TRBV4-1 to TRBJ2-5; 8 bases are shared with TRBD2. CDR3 length: 13 amino acids. Trimming cost V 4 bases and J 5 bases; bases outside gene matches: 3. The germline CDR1 and CDR2 sequences are MGHRA and YSYEKL. Written as DNA, the CDR3 is TGCGCCAGCAGCCCAGCGGGAGCGGAGACCCAGTACTTC. It translates to CASSPAGAETQYF.

The chain couples TRBV5-4 to TRBJ2-1; a possible D gene is TRBD1 (7 bases). This CDR3 spans 15 amino acids. Germline V gene sequence: CDR1 SGHNT, CDR2 YYREEE (reference sequence). V dropped 1 base and J dropped 8 bases, with 16 bases sitting between them. CDR3: CASSLPRQGGDEQFF. DNA of the CDR3: TGTGCCAGCAGCTTGCCCCGACAGGGCGGGGATGAGCAGTTCTTC. Full variable domain (remainder filled in from reference TRBV5-4 and TRBJ2-1): ETGVTQSPTHLIKTRGQQVTLRCSSQSGHNTVSWYQQALGQGPQFIFQYYREEENGRGNFPPRFSGLQFPNYSSELNVNALELDDSALYLCASSLPRQGGDEQFFGPGTRLTVL.

On this clone: This specimen includes other DNA sequences encoding the same CDR3. The chain has TRBV9 and TRBJ2-1; 13 positions agree with TRBD2. Germline V gene sequence: CDR1 SGDLS, CDR2 YYNGEE. The CDR3 spans 16 residues. With 4 bases clipped from V and 2 bases from J, the junction kept 3 bases outside the gene matches. The CDR3 region has the DNA TGTGCCAGCAGCAGAGGGACTAGCGGGACCTACAATGAGCAGTTCTTC. It yields the protein CASSRGTSGTYNEQFF.

The chain recombines TRBV19 with TRBJ1-5; weak D call: TRBD1 (6 bases). Trimming cost V 3 bases and J 2 bases, with 8 bases left between them. From germline, CDR1 is LNHDA and CDR2 SQIVND (reference sequence). CDR3 length equals 14 residues. CDR3 in amino acids: CASSMGAGNQPQHF. CDR3 DNA sequence: TGTGCCAGTAGTATGGGGGCCGGCAATCAGCCCCAGCATTTT. The entire variable domain, with the rest obtained from reference TRBV19 and TRBJ1-5, is as follows: DGGITQSPKYLFRKEGQNVTLSCEQNLNHDAMYWYRQDPGQGLRLIYYSQIVNDFQKGDIAEGYSVSREKKESFPLTVTSAQKNPTAFYLCASSMGAGNQPQHFGDGTRLSIL.

The rearrangement joins TRBV9 to TRBJ2-7, with D maybe TRBD2 (7 bases). This CDR3 region has 15 residues. CDR1 SGDLS and CDR2 YYNGEE come from the germline V gene. The V gene lost 4 bases and the J gene lost 1 base, with 15 bases spanning the gap. CDR3 nucleotide sequence: TGTGCCAGCAGCCATGGGGGGGCGGGATCCTACGAGCAGTACTTC. This gives the protein CASSHGGAGSYEQYF. The full variable domain, completed using reference TRBV9 and TRBJ2-7, is DSGVTQTPKHLITATGQRVTLRCSPRSGDLSVYWYQQSLDQGLQFLIQYYNGEERAKGNILERFSAQQFPDLHSELNLSSLELGDSALYFCASSHGGAGSYEQYFGPGTRLTVT.

The genes are TRBV15 and TRBJ2-7, with D perhaps TRBD1 (6 bases). V lost 5 bases and J lost 0, with 17 bases in between. CDR1 is LNHNV, CDR2 YYDKDF, per germline (reference sequence). CDR3 length equals 16 residues. CDR3 coding DNA: TGTGCCACCAGCGGATCCGGGACAACCAACTCCTACGAGCAGTACTTC. Amino acids: CATSGSGTTNSYEQYF.

This sequence joins TRBV9 and TRBJ2-7; D gene uncertain. Germline V lookup: CDR1 SGDLS, CDR2 YYNGEE. Trimming removed 0 bases at V and 3 bases at J, with 16 bases between. There are 16 residues in the CDR3. Here the CDR3 reads CASSVDHSTASYEQYF. The CDR3 nucleotides are TGTGCCAGCAGCGTAGATCACTCCACAGCAAGCTACGAGCAGTACTTC.

The chain has TRBV11-2 and TRBJ2-1, with 11 bases fitting TRBD2. The CDR3 sequence is 15 residues long. Looked up from germline, CDR1 is SGHAT and CDR2 is FQNNGV. The J segment lost 3 bases and the V segment lost 5 bases, leaving 3 bases of the junction unmatched. CDR3 DNA: TGTGCCAGCAGCCTAGCGGGGGGCTACTACAATGAGCAGTTCTTC. Translated, it gives CASSLAGGYYNEQFF.

A remark on this clone: Other DNA sequences in this specimen translate into the identical CDR3. The genes are TRBV5-1 and TRBJ2-5; 8 nucleotides align to TRBD1. The junction had 2 bases not matched to a gene; V was cut back by 3 bases and J by 1 base. This CDR3 comprises 14 residues. CDR1 and CDR2 (germline): SGHRS, YFSETQ. CDR3 protein: CASSSGQGQETQYF. The DNA for the CDR3 is TGCGCCAGCAGCTCAGGACAGGGCCAAGAGACCCAGTACTTC.

The chain recombines TRBV27 with TRBJ2-2, with TRBD2 as a possible D gene (7 bases). Trimming stripped 3 bases from V and 3 bases from J, with 11 bases between. The CDR3 has 15 residues. Germline lookup yields CDR1 MNHEY and CDR2 SMNVEV (reference sequence). CDR3 sequence reads: CASSFGRGDTGELFF. CDR3 sequence (DNA): TGTGCCAGCAGTTTTGGGAGGGGGGACACCGGGGAGCTGTTTTTT.

This chain links TRBV5-6 with TRBJ1-2; 8 bases line up with TRBD1. The CDR3 runs 14 residues. Trimming removed 4 bases from V and 8 bases from J; junction bases left unmatched: 10. CDR1 and CDR2 (germline): SGHDT, YYEEEE. The CDR3 protein is CASSRQGFPFGYTF. The CDR3 nucleotides read TGTGCCAGCAGCCGACAGGGGTTCCCCTTCGGCTACACCTTC.

This clone was picked up a small number of times. The V gene is TRBV27, the J gene TRBJ1-2; 7 bases are a match to TRBD1. Germline CDR1 and CDR2: MNHEY and SMNVEV (reference sequence). After removal of 2 bases from V and 4 bases from J, the junction contained 7 bases not matched to a gene. There are 15 residues in the CDR3. The CDR3 loop is CASSLKGQILYGYTF. The CDR3, as DNA: TGTGCCAGCAGTTTAAAGGGACAGATCCTCTATGGCTACACCTTC.

The genes are TRBV25-1 and TRBJ2-7; D remains unclear. CDR1 is MGHDK, CDR2 SYGVNS, per germline. CDR3 length: 13 amino acids. V lost 3 bases, J lost 2 bases, and 8 bases lay in between. DNA for the CDR3: TGTGCCAGCAGTGACCACAGCACCTACGAGCAGTACTTC. It codes for CASSDHSTYEQYF.

The rearrangement uses TRBV30 and TRBJ2-4; TRBD1 matches 7 bases. The junction had 3 bases not matched to a gene; V was cut back by 2 bases and J by 11 bases. The CDR3 contains 11 residues. Per the germline V gene, CDR1 is GTSNPN and CDR2 is SVGIG (reference sequence). This chain's CDR3 is CAWSPGQVQYF. The CDR3 DNA follows: TGTGCCTGGAGTCCCGGACAGGTTCAGTACTTC.

The chain recombines TRBV12-5 with TRBJ1-5; D unclear. This CDR3 spans 14 amino acids. V lost 5 bases to trimming and J lost 4 bases, with 12 bases between them. The germline V gene has CDR1 LGHNT and CDR2 FRNRAP. The CDR3 nucleotides read TGTGCTAGTGGTCCCCACATGAAGAATCAGCCCCAGCATTTT. Its protein product is CASGPHMKNQPQHF.